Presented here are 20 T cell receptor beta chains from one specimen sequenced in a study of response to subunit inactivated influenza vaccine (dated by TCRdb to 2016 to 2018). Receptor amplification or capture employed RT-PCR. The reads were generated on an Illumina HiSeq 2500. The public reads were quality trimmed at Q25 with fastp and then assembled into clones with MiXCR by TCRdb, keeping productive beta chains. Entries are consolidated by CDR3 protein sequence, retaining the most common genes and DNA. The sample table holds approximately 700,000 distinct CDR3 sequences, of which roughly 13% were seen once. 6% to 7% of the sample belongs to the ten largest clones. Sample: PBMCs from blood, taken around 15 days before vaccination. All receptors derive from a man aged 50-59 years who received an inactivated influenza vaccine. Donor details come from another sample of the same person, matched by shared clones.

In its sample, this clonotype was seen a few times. This chain's CDR3 is CASSGGLPNSPLHF. As DNA, the CDR3 is TGTGCCAGCAGTGGCGGACTGCCCAATTCACCCCTCCACTTT. V and J are TRBV12-3 or TRBV12-4 and TRBJ1-6; D gene uncertain. This CDR3 has 14 amino acids. The V and J ends lost 5 bases and 7 bases respectively, with 12 bases between them.

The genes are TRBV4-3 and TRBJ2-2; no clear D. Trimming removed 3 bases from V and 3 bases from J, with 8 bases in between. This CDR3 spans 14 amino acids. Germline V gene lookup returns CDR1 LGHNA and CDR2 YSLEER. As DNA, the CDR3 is TGCGCCAGCAGCCAGGCCCATTACACCGGGGAGCTGTTTTTT. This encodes CASSQAHYTGELFF.

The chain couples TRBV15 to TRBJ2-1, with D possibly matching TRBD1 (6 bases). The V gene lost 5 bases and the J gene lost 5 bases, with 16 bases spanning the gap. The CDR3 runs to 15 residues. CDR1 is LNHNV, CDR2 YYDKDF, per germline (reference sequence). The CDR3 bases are TGTGCCACCAGCCCTGGCGTGGGGGCTAACAATGAGCAGTTCTTC. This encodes CATSPGVGANNEQFF. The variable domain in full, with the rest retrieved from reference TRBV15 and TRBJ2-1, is DAMVIQNPRYQVTQFGKPVTLSCSQTLNHNVMYWYQQKSSQAPKLLFHYYDKDFNNEADTPDNFQSRRPNTSFCFLDIRSPGLGDTAMYLCATSPGVGANNEQFFGPGTRLTVL.

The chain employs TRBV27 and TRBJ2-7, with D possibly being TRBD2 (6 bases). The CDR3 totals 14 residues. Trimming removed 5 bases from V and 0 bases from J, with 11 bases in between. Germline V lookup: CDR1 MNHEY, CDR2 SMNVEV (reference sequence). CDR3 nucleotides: TGTGCCAGCAGTCGGAGGGCAGGCTCCTACGAGCAGTACTTC. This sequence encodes CASSRRAGSYEQYF.

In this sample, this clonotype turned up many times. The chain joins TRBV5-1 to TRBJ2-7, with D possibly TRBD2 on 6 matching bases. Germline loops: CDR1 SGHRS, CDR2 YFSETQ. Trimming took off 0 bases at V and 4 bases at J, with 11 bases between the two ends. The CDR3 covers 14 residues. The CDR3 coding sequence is TGCGCCAGCAGCTTGGTGACTAGTGCTTACGAGCAGTACTTC. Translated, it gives CASSLVTSAYEQYF. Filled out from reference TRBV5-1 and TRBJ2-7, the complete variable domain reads KAGVTQTPRYLIKTRGQQVTLSCSPISGHRSVSWYQQTPGQGLQFLFEYFSETQRNKGNFPGRFSGRQFSNSRSEMNVSTLELGDSALYLCASSLVTSAYEQYFGPGTRLTVT.

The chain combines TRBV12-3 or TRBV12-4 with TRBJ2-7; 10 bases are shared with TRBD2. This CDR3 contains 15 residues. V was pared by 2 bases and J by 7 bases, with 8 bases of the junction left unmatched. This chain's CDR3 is CASSLIAGGRREQYF. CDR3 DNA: TGTGCCAGCAGTTTAATAGCGGGGGGCCGCCGGGAGCAGTACTTC.

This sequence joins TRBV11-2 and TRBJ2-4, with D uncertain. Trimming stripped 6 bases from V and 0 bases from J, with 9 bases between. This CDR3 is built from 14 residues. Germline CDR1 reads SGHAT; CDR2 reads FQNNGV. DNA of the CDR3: TGTGCCAGCAGTGCAGACCTAGCCAAAAACATTCAGTACTTC. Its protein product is CASSADLAKNIQYF.

The CDR3 loop reads CASSVSLTSVYTDTQYF. The CDR3 region has the DNA TGTGCCAGCAGCGTAAGCTTGACTAGCGTTTACACAGATACGCAGTATTTT. This chain uses TRBV9 with TRBJ2-3; 8 nucleotides align to TRBD2. Trimming removed 1 base from V and 2 bases from J; junction bases left unmatched: 9. Germline V gene data show CDR1 as SGDLS and CDR2 as YYNGEE. The CDR3 is 17 amino acids.

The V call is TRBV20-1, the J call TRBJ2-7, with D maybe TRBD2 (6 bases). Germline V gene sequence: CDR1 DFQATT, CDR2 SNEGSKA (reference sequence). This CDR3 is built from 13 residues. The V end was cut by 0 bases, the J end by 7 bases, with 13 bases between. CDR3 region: CSARDRRVGEQYF. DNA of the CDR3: TGCAGTGCTAGAGATCGGAGGGTGGGTGAGCAGTACTTC.

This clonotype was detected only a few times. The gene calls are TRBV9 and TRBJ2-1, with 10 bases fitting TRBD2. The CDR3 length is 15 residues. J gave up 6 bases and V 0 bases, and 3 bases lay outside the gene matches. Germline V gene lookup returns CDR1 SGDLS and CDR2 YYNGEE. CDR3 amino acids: CASSVASSGSNEQFF. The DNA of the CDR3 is TGTGCCAGCAGCGTAGCGTCTAGCGGGAGCAATGAGCAGTTCTTC. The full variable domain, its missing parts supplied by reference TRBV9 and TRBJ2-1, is DSGVTQTPKHLITATGQRVTLRCSPRSGDLSVYWYQQSLDQGLQFLIQYYNGEERAKGNILERFSAQQFPDLHSELNLSSLELGDSALYFCASSVASSGSNEQFFGPGTRLTVL.

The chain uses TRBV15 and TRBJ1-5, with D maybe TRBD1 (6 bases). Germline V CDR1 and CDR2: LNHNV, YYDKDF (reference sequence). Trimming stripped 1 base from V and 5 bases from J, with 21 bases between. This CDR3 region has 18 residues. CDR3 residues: CATSRARGWGSPYQPQHF. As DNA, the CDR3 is TGTGCCACCAGCAGAGCCAGGGGCTGGGGCAGCCCTTATCAGCCCCAGCATTTT.

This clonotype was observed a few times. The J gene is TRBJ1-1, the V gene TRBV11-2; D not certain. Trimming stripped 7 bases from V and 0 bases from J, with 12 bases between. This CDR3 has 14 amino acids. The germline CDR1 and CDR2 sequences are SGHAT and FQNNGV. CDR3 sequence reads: CASTLSRVNTEAFF. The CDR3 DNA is TGTGCCAGCACCCTATCTAGGGTGAACACTGAAGCTTTCTTT.

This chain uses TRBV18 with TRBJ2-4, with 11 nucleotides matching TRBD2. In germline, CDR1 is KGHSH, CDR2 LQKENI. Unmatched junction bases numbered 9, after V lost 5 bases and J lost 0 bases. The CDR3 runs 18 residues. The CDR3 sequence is CASSILAGETLAKNIQYF. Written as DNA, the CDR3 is TGTGCCAGCTCAATACTAGCGGGGGAGACTCTAGCCAAAAACATTCAGTACTTC.

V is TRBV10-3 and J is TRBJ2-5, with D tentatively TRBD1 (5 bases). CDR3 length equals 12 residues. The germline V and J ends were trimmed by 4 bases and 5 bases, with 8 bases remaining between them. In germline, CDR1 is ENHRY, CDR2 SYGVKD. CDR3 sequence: CAISVQGETQYF. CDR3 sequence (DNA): TGTGCCATCAGTGTTCAGGGTGAGACCCAGTACTTC.

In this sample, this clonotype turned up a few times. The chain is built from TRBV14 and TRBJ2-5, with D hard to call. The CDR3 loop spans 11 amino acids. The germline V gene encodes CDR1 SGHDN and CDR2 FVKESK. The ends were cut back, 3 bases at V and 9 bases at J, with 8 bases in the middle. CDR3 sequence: CASSQGVSQYF. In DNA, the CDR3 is TGTGCCAGCAGCCAGGGTGTTTCCCAGTACTTC.

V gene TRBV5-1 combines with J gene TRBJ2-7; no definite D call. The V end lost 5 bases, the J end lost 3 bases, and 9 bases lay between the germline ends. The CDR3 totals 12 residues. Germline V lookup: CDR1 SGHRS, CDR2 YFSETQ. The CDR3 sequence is CASSIVDYEQYF. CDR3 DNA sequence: TGCGCCAGCAGTATTGTCGACTACGAGCAGTACTTC.

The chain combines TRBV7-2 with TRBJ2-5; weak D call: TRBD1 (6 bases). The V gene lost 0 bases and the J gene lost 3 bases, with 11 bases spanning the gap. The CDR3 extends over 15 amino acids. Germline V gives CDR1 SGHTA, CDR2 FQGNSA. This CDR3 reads CASSLAGARKETQYF. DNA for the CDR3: TGTGCCAGCAGCTTAGCGGGGGCAAGGAAAGAGACCCAGTACTTC.

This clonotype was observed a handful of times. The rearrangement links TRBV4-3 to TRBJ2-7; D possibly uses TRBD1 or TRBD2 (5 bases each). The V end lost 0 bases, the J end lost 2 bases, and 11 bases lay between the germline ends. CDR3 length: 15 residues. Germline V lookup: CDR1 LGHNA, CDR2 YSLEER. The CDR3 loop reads CASSQDRTGPYEQYF. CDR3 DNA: TGCGCCAGCAGCCAAGATCGAACGGGACCCTACGAGCAGTACTTC.

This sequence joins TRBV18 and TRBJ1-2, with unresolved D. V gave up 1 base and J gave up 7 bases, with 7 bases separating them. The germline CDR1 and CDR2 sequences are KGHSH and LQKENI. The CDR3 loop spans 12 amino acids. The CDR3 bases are TGTGCCAGCTCACCACGAGATGGTGGCTACACCTTC. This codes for CASSPRDGGYTF. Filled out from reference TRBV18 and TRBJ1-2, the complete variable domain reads NAGVMQNPRHLVRRRGQEARLRCSPMKGHSHVYWYRQLPEEGLKFMVYLQKENIIDESGMPKERFSAEFPKEGPSILRIQQVVRGDSAAYFCASSPRDGGYTFGSGTRLTVV.

The CDR3 is CASSVGASYQPQHF. The CDR3 nucleotides read TGTGCCAGCAGCGTAGGCGCCAGCTATCAGCCCCAGCATTTT. The V call is TRBV9, the J call TRBJ1-5; D is undetermined. Per the germline V gene, CDR1 is SGDLS and CDR2 is YYNGEE. Trimming pared 0 bases from V and 5 bases from J, leaving 9 bases between. CDR3 length equals 14 residues.